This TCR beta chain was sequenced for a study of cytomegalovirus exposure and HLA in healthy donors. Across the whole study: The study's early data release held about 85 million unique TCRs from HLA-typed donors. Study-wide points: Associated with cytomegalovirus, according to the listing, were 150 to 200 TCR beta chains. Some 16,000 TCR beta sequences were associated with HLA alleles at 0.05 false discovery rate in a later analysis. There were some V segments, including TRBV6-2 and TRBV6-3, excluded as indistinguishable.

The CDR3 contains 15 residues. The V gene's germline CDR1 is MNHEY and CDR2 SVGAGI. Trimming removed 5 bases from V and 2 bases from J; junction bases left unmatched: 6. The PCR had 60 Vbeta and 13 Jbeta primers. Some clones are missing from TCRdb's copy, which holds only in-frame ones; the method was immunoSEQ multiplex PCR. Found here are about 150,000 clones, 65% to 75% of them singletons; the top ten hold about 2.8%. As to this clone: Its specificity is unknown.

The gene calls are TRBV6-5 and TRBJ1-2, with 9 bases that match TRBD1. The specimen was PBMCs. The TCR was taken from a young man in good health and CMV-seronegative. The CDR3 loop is CASSVQGASNYGYTF. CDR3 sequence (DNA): TGTGCCAGCAGTGTACAGGGGGCGTCAAACTATGGCTACACCTTC.